This T cell receptor (beta chain) derives from a study of cytomegalovirus exposure and HLA in healthy donors. This CDR3 has 15 amino acids. The ends lost 3 bases at V and 1 base at J; junction bases unmatched: 5. Germline V lookup: CDR1 SGDLS, CDR2 YYNGEE. With regard to this clone: What it recognizes is unknown.

It was with 60 Vbeta and 13 Jbeta primers that the PCR ran. Here immunoSEQ multiplex PCR was the method, and the copy in TCRdb shows in-frame clones only, minus some. The sample lists over 85,000 clones, 69% occurring once. Findings and limits, study-wide: At a 0.05 false discovery rate, a later analysis found some 18,000 TCR beta sequences to be associated with HLA alleles. HLA restriction was apparent for most CMV-associated TCR beta chains in a later analysis. Both high specificity and high sensitivity reportedly marked the classifier's diagnosis of cytomegalovirus status.

The source is a female donor in good health and CMV-seronegative. Input material: PBMCs. The chain couples TRBV9 to TRBJ2-3; 7 bases are shared with TRBD2. CDR3 residues: CASSEPSGGTDTQYF. CDR3 sequence (DNA): TGTGCCAGCAGCGAGCCGAGCGGGGGCACAGATACGCAGTATTTT.